The source of this T cell receptor (beta chain) is a study of T cell changes during pregnancy in multiple sclerosis. The germline CDR1 and CDR2 sequences are SGHAT and FQNNGV. V dropped 4 bases and J dropped 3 bases, with 9 bases sitting between them. The CDR3 is 13 residues long. The protocol was immunoSEQ multiplex PCR, while the TCRdb copy is restricted to in-frame clones and leaves out a portion. This table holds 50,000 to 75,000 clones, around 90% found once. The V gene is TRBV11-2, the J gene TRBJ2-5, with D tentatively TRBD2 (6 bases). The sequence came from a female donor in good health, enrolled as a control in a pregnancy study. Here the sequenced sample was peripheral blood, taken in the third trimester of pregnancy. The CDR3 coding sequence is TGTGCCAGCAGCTCGGGACTCGAAGAGACCCAGTACTTC. Its protein is CASSSGLEETQYF.